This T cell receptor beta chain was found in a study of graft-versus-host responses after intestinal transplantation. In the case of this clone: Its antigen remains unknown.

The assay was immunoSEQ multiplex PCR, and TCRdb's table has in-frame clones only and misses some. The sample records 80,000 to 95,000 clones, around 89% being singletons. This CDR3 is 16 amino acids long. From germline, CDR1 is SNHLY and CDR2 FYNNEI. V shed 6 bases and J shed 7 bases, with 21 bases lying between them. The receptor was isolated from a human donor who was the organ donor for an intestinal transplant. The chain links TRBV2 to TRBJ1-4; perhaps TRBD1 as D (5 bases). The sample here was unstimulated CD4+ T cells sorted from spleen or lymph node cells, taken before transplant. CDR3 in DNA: TGTGCCAGCAGAGCCGGGGGAGGAGGGTCGGGTGAAAAACTGTTTTTT. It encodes CASRAGGGGSGEKLFF.